These 29 T cell receptor beta chains were sequenced from one sample in a study of cytomegalovirus exposure and HLA in healthy donors. PCR employed 60 Vbeta and 13 Jbeta primers. Only in-frame clones appear in the TCRdb table, and some are missing; sequencing was by immunoSEQ multiplex PCR. The sample has about 200,000 clones, around 77% seen once. Sequenced sample: PBMCs. The receptors were gathered from a young woman in good health and CMV-seronegative.

The J gene is TRBJ2-2, the V gene TRBV7-9; D perhaps matches TRBD1 (5 bases). Germline V CDR1 and CDR2: SEHNR, FQNEAQ (reference sequence). This CDR3 has 15 amino acids. Between the trimmed V and J ends, which lost 6 bases and 4 bases, there was a span of 15 bases. CDR3: CASSYPTDLTGELFF. The CDR3 DNA follows: TGTGCCAGCAGTTATCCGACAGATCTCACCGGGGAGCTGTTTTTT.

This clone has a handful of counts. The rearrangement uses TRBV5-4 and TRBJ2-7; 16 nucleotides match TRBD2. The J segment lost 0 bases and the V segment lost 4 bases, leaving 4 bases of the junction unmatched. The CDR3 extends over 17 amino acids. Germline-derived CDR1 and CDR2 are SGHNT and YYREEE (reference sequence). This CDR3 is CASSPGLAGGHSYEQYF. CDR3 DNA: TGTGCCAGCAGCCCGGGACTAGCGGGGGGGCACTCCTACGAGCAGTACTTC. Looking up the rest from reference TRBV5-4 and TRBJ2-7 gives the full variable domain: ETGVTQSPTHLIKTRGQQVTLRCSSQSGHNTVSWYQQALGQGPQFIFQYYREEENGRGNFPPRFSGLQFPNYSSELNVNALELDDSALYLCASSPGLAGGHSYEQYFGPGTRLTVT.

Of note for this clone: At one end, the junction sequence differs from germline, possibly due to a read error. The V and J genes are TRBV7-9 and TRBJ1-1; D ambiguous. This CDR3 region has 12 residues. Germline V gene lookup returns CDR1 SEHNR and CDR2 FQNEAQ (reference sequence). The CDR3 spells CSSSLGSGEAFF. The CDR3 DNA reads as TGTTCCAGCAGCTTAGGATCGGGTGAAGCTTTCTTT. The full variable domain, completed using reference TRBV7-9 and TRBJ1-1, is DTGVSQNPRHKITKRGQNVTFRCDPISEHNRLYWYRQTLGQGPEFLTYFQNEAQLEKSRLLSDRFSAERPKGSFSTLEIQRTEQGDSAMYLCSSSLGSGEAFFGQGTRLTVV.

The chain recombines TRBV18 with TRBJ1-4; 7 positions match TRBD1. This CDR3 region has 16 residues. CDR1 is KGHSH, CDR2 LQKENI, per germline. The junction had 8 bases not matched to a gene; V was cut back by 0 bases and J by 7 bases. The CDR3 DNA follows: TGTGCCAGCTCACCACCGAAGGGGGCCCTTCTTGAAAAACTGTTTTTT. It translates to CASSPPKGALLEKLFF.

This rearrangement joins TRBV19 to TRBJ2-7; D unresolved. Germline CDR1 reads LNHDA; CDR2 reads SQIVND (reference sequence). Trimming took off 5 bases at V and 1 base at J, with 9 bases between the two ends. The CDR3 is made up of 13 amino acids. The CDR3 sequence is CASSPQASYEQYF. CDR3 in DNA: TGTGCCAGTAGTCCGCAAGCGTCCTACGAGCAGTACTTC.

The V call is TRBV29-1, the J call TRBJ1-2; weak D call: TRBD1 (6 bases). The V end was cut by 3 bases, the J end by 4 bases, with 15 bases between. In germline, CDR1 is SQVTM, CDR2 ANQGSEA. The CDR3 spans 14 residues. The CDR3: CSVDRGGLRYGYTF. CDR3 DNA: TGCAGCGTTGATAGGGGGGGCCTTCGCTATGGCTACACCTTC.

This sequence joins TRBV29-1 and TRBJ1-1; TRBD1 agrees at 9 bases. CDR1 is SQVTM, CDR2 ANQGSEA, per germline. The CDR3 consists of 12 residues. Germline trimming cut 7 bases from V and 5 bases from J; bases unmatched to any gene: 5. CDR3 nucleotide sequence: TGCAGCGGCCGGGACAGGGAGACTGAAGCTTTCTTT. It codes for CSGRDRETEAFF.

This clone was seen only a few times. V and J are TRBV5-4 and TRBJ1-6, with 9 bases matching TRBD1. This CDR3 comprises 15 residues. Trimming removed 4 bases from V and 6 bases from J; junction bases left unmatched: 5. Germline V gene data show CDR1 as SGHNT and CDR2 as YYREEE (reference sequence). This CDR3 is CASSGGDRVNSPLHF. The CDR3 DNA reads as TGTGCCAGCAGCGGAGGGGACAGGGTTAATTCACCCCTCCACTTT.

This chain uses TRBV6-1 with TRBJ2-3; tentatively, D is TRBD2 (6 bases). This CDR3 has 14 residues. CDR1 and CDR2 (germline): MNHNS, SASEGT. Deletions cut 7 bases from V and 2 bases from J, with 13 bases between. For the CDR3, the DNA is TGTGCCAGCAAGGAGGGGCTGTTCACAGATACGCAGTATTTT. Its translation: CASKEGLFTDTQYF.

The genes are TRBV7-2 and TRBJ1-1; tentatively, D is TRBD1 (5 bases). CDR3 length: 15 amino acids. CDR1 and CDR2 (germline): SGHTA, FQGNSA. V was pared by 1 base and J by 5 bases, with 14 bases between. The CDR3 DNA is TGTGCCAGCAGCTTAGATTCCAGGGAAGGTACTGAAGCTTTCTTT. As protein: CASSLDSREGTEAFF.

The chain carries TRBV19 and TRBJ1-1; D is uncertain. Trimming cost V 3 bases and J 4 bases, with 12 bases left between them. The germline V gene encodes CDR1 LNHDA and CDR2 SQIVND (reference sequence). CDR3 length: 14 residues. The CDR3 loop reads CASSISSSGTEAFF. The CDR3 bases are TGTGCCAGTAGTATCTCTTCCTCGGGCACTGAAGCTTTCTTT.

The chain links TRBV5-1 to TRBJ2-7, with D maybe TRBD1 (5 bases). Germline V gene lookup returns CDR1 SGHRS and CDR2 YFSETQ. The CDR3 is 14 amino acids. With 0 bases removed from V and 3 bases from J, the gap between germline ends came to 10 bases. CDR3 DNA: TGCGCCAGCAGCTTGGCTGGCAGGGACTACGAGCAGTACTTC. Protein product: CASSLAGRDYEQYF.

The chain employs TRBV18 and TRBJ2-3, with D possibly matching TRBD1 (6 bases). Trimming took off 3 bases at V and 3 bases at J, with 13 bases between the two ends. Germline V gives CDR1 KGHSH, CDR2 LQKENI. This CDR3 contains 15 residues. The CDR3 DNA follows: TGTGCCAGCTCACCCTATCGGACAGATACAGATACGCAGTATTTT. Its translation: CASSPYRTDTDTQYF. The full variable domain, rest sourced from reference TRBV18 and TRBJ2-3, is NAGVMQNPRHLVRRRGQEARLRCSPMKGHSHVYWYRQLPEEGLKFMVYLQKENIIDESGMPKERFSAEFPKEGPSILRIQQVVRGDSAAYFCASSPYRTDTDTQYFGPGTRLTVL.

The genes are TRBV27 and TRBJ2-7, with D possibly being TRBD1 (6 bases). Germline CDR1 reads MNHEY; CDR2 reads SMNVEV (reference sequence). V was cut by 4 bases and J by 4 bases, with 11 bases left in between. This CDR3 is built from 13 residues. CDR3 residues: CASSYRTDYEQYF. CDR3 coding DNA: TGTGCCAGCAGTTATCGGACAGATTACGAGCAGTACTTC.

The V gene is TRBV29-1, the J gene TRBJ2-3; 7 bases are shared with TRBD2. The germline CDR1 and CDR2 sequences are SQVTM and ANQGSEA. The CDR3 runs 13 residues. V lost 7 bases and J lost 6; bases outside the gene matches: 10. This chain's CDR3 is CSAAGPGVDTQYF. The CDR3 bases are TGCAGCGCAGCGGGGCCGGGGGTGGATACGCAGTATTTT.

This rearrangement joins TRBV5-4 to TRBJ2-1, with D unresolved. The CDR3 runs 12 residues. V lost 0 bases and J lost 7, with 5 bases in between. Looked up from germline, CDR1 is SGHNT and CDR2 is YYREEE (reference sequence). Written as DNA, the CDR3 is TGTGCCAGCAGCTTGGGGGCGAATGAGCAGTTCTTC. This codes for CASSLGANEQFF.

The V and J genes are TRBV6-1 and TRBJ1-1; unclear D gene. The CDR3 length is 15 residues. Looked up from germline, CDR1 is MNHNS and CDR2 is SASEGT. V gave up 5 bases and J gave up 1 base, with 14 bases separating them. The CDR3 nucleotides are TGTGCCAGCAGTCTCCCGCGGGGTCAGAACACTGAAGCTTTCTTT. Its translation: CASSLPRGQNTEAFF.

J is TRBJ1-3 and V is TRBV5-8; D call uncertain. Trimming removed 7 bases at V and 9 bases at J, with 20 bases between. Germline values: CDR1 SGHTS, CDR2 YDEGEE. The CDR3 is 14 residues long. CDR3 residues: CASRTDTVQSTIYF. The CDR3 DNA is TGTGCCAGCCGGACTGACACGGTTCAAAGCACCATATATTTT.

The DNA of the CDR3 is TGTGCCAGCAGCCCCGCCCTGAGCGGTAGCTCCTACAATGAGCAGTTCTTC. It translates to CASSPALSGSSYNEQFF. The V call is TRBV7-9, the J call TRBJ2-1, with D tentatively TRBD2 (5 bases). Germline CDR1 reads SEHNR; CDR2 reads FQNEAQ (reference sequence). The CDR3 totals 17 residues. The V end lost 5 bases, the J end lost 0 bases, and 17 bases lay between the germline ends.

This clone was observed a handful of times. V and J are TRBV5-5 and TRBJ1-1; a weak D match, TRBD1 (6 bases). The germline V gene has CDR1 SGHKS and CDR2 YYEKEE (reference sequence). The CDR3 sequence is 14 residues long. Trimming cost V 0 bases and J 4 bases, with 10 bases left between them. The CDR3 loop is CASSLGGPATEAFF. For the CDR3, the DNA is TGTGCCAGCAGCTTGGGGGGGCCGGCCACTGAAGCTTTCTTT. Complete variable domain (other parts from reference TRBV5-5 and TRBJ1-1): DAGVTQSPTHLIKTRGQQVTLRCSPISGHKSVSWYQQVLGQGPQFIFQYYEKEERGRGNFPDRFSARQFPNYSSELNVNALLLGDSALYLCASSLGGPATEAFFGQGTRLTVV.

The rearrangement joins TRBV30 to TRBJ2-5; D may be TRBD1 (5 bases). V was trimmed by 4 bases and J by 5 bases, leaving 17 bases between them. This CDR3 has 14 amino acids. Germline V CDR1 and CDR2: GTSNPN, SVGIG (reference sequence). The chain's CDR3 is CAWTPPPGKETQYF. The DNA for the CDR3 is TGTGCCTGGACCCCTCCCCCAGGGAAGGAGACCCAGTACTTC.

The rearrangement joins TRBV7-2 to TRBJ1-2, with TRBD1 as a possible D gene (5 bases). Deletions cut 1 base from V and 6 bases from J, with 9 bases between. This CDR3 comprises 13 residues. Germline V CDR1 and CDR2: SGHTA, FQGNSA. CDR3 in DNA: TGTGCCAGCAGCTTAGGCAGGGTTCATGGCTACACCTTC. Protein sequence: CASSLGRVHGYTF.

J is TRBJ1-6 and V is TRBV7-6; unclear D gene. CDR1 and CDR2 (germline): SGHVS, FNYEAQ. The CDR3 length is 14 residues. V lost 1 base and J lost 8, with 9 bases in between. CDR3 sequence: CASSLEDGDSPLHF. CDR3 nucleotides: TGTGCCAGCAGCTTAGAGGACGGGGATTCACCCCTCCACTTT.

V gene TRBV27 combines with J gene TRBJ2-3; 10 bases are shared with TRBD2. The germline CDR1 and CDR2 sequences are MNHEY and SMNVEV (reference sequence). CDR3 length equals 15 residues. The junction had 7 bases not matched to a gene; V was cut back by 4 bases and J by 6 bases. CDR3: CASSSSGRRSDTQYF. CDR3 in DNA: TGTGCCAGCAGTTCTAGCGGGAGAAGGTCGGATACGCAGTATTTT.

This clone showed up just a few times. V and J are TRBV30 and TRBJ1-4; 11 bases are a match to TRBD1. The CDR3 runs to 14 residues. V shed 3 bases, J shed 7 bases, and the junction held 4 bases outside the gene matches. Germline lookup yields CDR1 GTSNPN and CDR2 SVGIG (reference sequence). CDR3 in DNA: TGTGCCTGGAGAACCGGGACAGGGGGTGAAAAACTGTTTTTT. It encodes CAWRTGTGGEKLFF.

The J gene is TRBJ2-3, the V gene TRBV9; TRBD1 agrees at 12 bases. Germline CDR1 SGDLS, CDR2 YYNGEE. There are 14 residues in the CDR3. Trimming at V came to 4 bases and at J to 6 bases, leaving 3 bases not matched to a gene. The CDR3 reads CASSLGQGADTQYF. CDR3 coding DNA: TGTGCCAGCAGCCTGGGACAGGGGGCGGATACGCAGTATTTT.

This chain joins TRBV5-5 and TRBJ1-3, with 9 bases identical to TRBD1. Germline V lookup: CDR1 SGHKS, CDR2 YYEKEE (reference sequence). This CDR3 is 15 amino acids long. V was clipped by 2 bases and J by 1 base; unmatched bases: 1. The CDR3 DNA sequence: TGTGCCAGCAGCTTTGGACAGGGGTCTGGAAACACCATATATTTT. This sequence encodes CASSFGQGSGNTIYF.

This sequence joins TRBV7-8 and TRBJ2-1; 7 bases map to TRBD2. The CDR3 extends over 16 amino acids. J gave up 0 bases and V 5 bases, and 7 bases lay outside the gene matches. Germline V lookup: CDR1 SGHVS, CDR2 FQNEAQ. CDR3 in amino acids: CASSTRGGSSYNEQFF. CDR3 DNA: TGTGCCAGCAGCACTCGGGGAGGGAGCTCCTACAATGAGCAGTTCTTC.

Comment on this clone: Its ends do not fully match the called genes, so a read error is possible. The chain uses TRBV10-2 and TRBJ1-4; 10 nucleotides agree with TRBD1. Germline CDR1 WSHSY, CDR2 SAAADI. The CDR3 is 14 residues long. The CDR3 sequence is CASRRQGANEKLFF. The CDR3 bases are TGCGCCAGCAGGAGACAGGGGGCTAACGAAAAACTGTTTTTT.